The rows below give T cell receptor beta chains drawn from one sample of a study of tumor-infiltrating lymphocytes in localized non-small cell lung cancer. Libraries were prepared by immunoSEQ multiplex PCR; TCRdb keeps only in-frame clonotypes and omits some of them. This table holds 11,000 or so clones, about 70% found once. The specimen was uninvolved lung tissue not adjacent to the tumor. Receptors originate from a human donor with non-small cell lung cancer. Each CDR3 is given with its conserved first and last residue. The D gene is left open where the match is weak. For some rows the clone size is stated as once, few or many, or as a class when expanded; others skip it.

>TRBV27|-|TRBJ2-5|-
TGTGCCAGCAGGAACTTACAAGAGACCCAGTACTTC
CASRNLQETQYF
>TRBV7-9|-|TRBJ2-1|-
TGTGCCAGCAGCTTCTCCCGGGGGAGCTCCTACAATGAGCAGTTCTTC
CASSFSRGSSYNEQFF
>TRBV11-2|once|TRBJ2-7|TRBD2
TGTGCCAGCAGCTCCGCTCCCCTCTCCGGGACTAATCCCTACGAGCAGTACTTC
CASSSAPLSGTNPYEQYF
>TRBV19|-|TRBJ2-7|-
TGTGCCAGTAGTGCCCGGGACGGCTCCTACGAGCAGTACTTC
CASSARDGSYEQYF
>TRBV29-1|-|TRBJ2-5|-
TGCAGCGTTGACGCGCAGGGCCAAGAGACCCAGTACTTC
CSVDAQGQETQYF
>TRBV6-5|-|TRBJ2-5|-
TGTGCCAGCAGTTTGCAGGGGCACCAAGAGACCCAGTACTTC
CASSLQGHQETQYF
>TRBV19|-|TRBJ2-7|-
TGTGCCAGTAGTATAGATCCGAGGACCCGGGTGGGCGAGCAGTACTTC
CASSIDPRTRVGEQYF
>TRBV10-3|-|TRBJ1-2|-
TGTGCCATCAGTGAGACAGGGACCTATGGCTACACCTTC
CAISETGTYGYTF
>TRBV30|-|TRBJ2-5|-
TGTGCCTGGAGTCCTACTAAGAGGGAGAGGGAGACCCAGTACTTC
CAWSPTKRERETQYF
>TRBV14|once|TRBJ2-7|-
TGTGCCAGCAGCCAAGATTTGGCAGCCTACGAGCAGTACTTC
CASSQDLAAYEQYF
>TRBV5-6|-|TRBJ1-2|-
TGTGCCAGCAGCTTGGGGGGGGTGATCAGCTATGGCTACACCTTC
CASSLGGVISYGYTF
>TRBV28|-|TRBJ1-4|TRBD1
TGTGCCAGCAGACAAGGGGGCTGGTATGAAAAACTGTTTTTT
CASRQGGWYEKLFF
>TRBV7-2|-|TRBJ2-2|-
TGTGCCAGCAGCTTAGTCTCTAGCGGAGGGGGCGGGGAGCTGTTTTTT
CASSLVSSGGGGELFF
>TRBV19|-|TRBJ2-7|TRBD2
TGTGCCAGTAGAGAAAGGGACTACTCCTACGAGCAGTACTTC
CASRERDYSYEQYF
>TRBV20-1|once|TRBJ2-5|-
TGCAGTGGTAGCCAAGAGACCCAGTACTTC
CSGSQETQYF
>TRBV10-3|-|TRBJ2-7|-
TGTGCCACTGGCGGGCAAATCTACGGGCAGTACTTC
CATGGQIYGQYF
>TRBV28|-|TRBJ2-5|-
TGTGCCAGCAGTACCGCAGGGCACCCGACCCGCGATGAGACCCAGTACTTC
CASSTAGHPTRDETQYF
>TRBV6-1|-|TRBJ1-5|TRBD1
TGTGCCAGCAGTGAACTATCCGGACAGGGTTATCAGCCCCAGCATTTT
CASSELSGQGYQPQHF
>TRBV2|-|TRBJ2-1|TRBD2
TGTGCCAGCAATGGGAGGGGATCGGAGTTCTTC
CASNGRGSEFF
>TRBV7-6|once|TRBJ2-1|-
TGTGCCAGCAGCTTAGGGCAGGGAAACAATGAGCAGTTCTTC
CASSLGQGNNEQFF
>TRBV28|once|TRBJ2-3|-
TGTGCCAGCAGTTTATCCGGCCCTACATCTAGCACAGATACGCAGTATTTT
CASSLSGPTSSTDTQYF
>TRBV11-3|once|TRBJ1-1|-
TGTGCCAGCAGCACCCGAGCGGCTGCTGAAGCTTTCTTT
CASSTRAAAEAFF
>TRBV2|-|TRBJ2-3|TRBD2
TGTGCCAGCAGTGAACTAGCGGGAGAATTCGATACGCAGTATTTT
CASSELAGEFDTQYF
>TRBV10-3|-|TRBJ2-2|TRBD2
TGTGCCATCAGTGAGAAGGGAGGGCGGGCCGACACCGGGGAGCTGTTTTTT
CAISEKGGRADTGELFF
>TRBV7-2|-|TRBJ1-1|TRBD1
TGTGCCAGCAGCTACAGACAGGGGGGGAACACTGAAGCTTTCTTT
CASSYRQGGNTEAFF
>TRBV5-1|once|TRBJ2-6|-
TGCGCCAGCAGCTTGGTTGGGGTATCTGGGGCCAACGTCCTGACTTTC
CASSLVGVSGANVLTF
>TRBV5-6|few|TRBJ2-7|-
TGTGCCAGCAGCCCCGAAACATACAGAGGCTACGAGCAGTACTTC
CASSPETYRGYEQYF
>TRBV7-8|-|TRBJ1-5|-
TGTGCCAGCAGGGCAGGGGACAATCAGCCCCAGCATTTT
CASRAGDNQPQHF
>TRBV5-1|once|TRBJ2-5|TRBD1
TGCGCCAGCAGCATGGGACAGGGGGAAGAGACCCAGTACTTC
CASSMGQGEETQYF
>TRBV5-1|-|TRBJ2-2|-
TGCGCCAGCAGCTTGGGGGCCTCGAACACCGGGGAGCTGTTTTTT
CASSLGASNTGELFF
>TRBV10-2|-|TRBJ2-7|-
TGCGCCAGCAGTGACCTCTTCGTCGGGGGCGAGCAGTACTTC
CASSDLFVGGEQYF
>TRBV2|few|TRBJ1-4|-
TGTGCCAGTCGGCTGAGGGAAGGGGGGGTAACTAATGAAAAACTGTTTTTT
CASRLREGGVTNEKLFF
>TRBV10-3|few|TRBJ2-3|-
TGTGCCATCAGCCCGACAGGCACAGATACGCAGTATTTT
CAISPTGTDTQYF
>TRBV7-9|-|TRBJ2-7|TRBD1
TGTGCCAGCAGCCCGAGGACAGGAACCTACGAGCAGTACTTC
CASSPRTGTYEQYF
>TRBV5-5|-|TRBJ1-4|-
TGTGCCAGCAGCTTGGCACAGGGCGAAAAACTGTTTTTT
CASSLAQGEKLFF
>TRBV28|-|TRBJ1-5|TRBD1
TGTGCCAGCAGTTTAAACCCGAGACAGGGGGAATTCAGGGGTCAGCCCCAGCATTTT
CASSLNPRQGEFRGQPQHF
>TRBV30|-|TRBJ1-5|TRBD1
TGTGCCTGGAATACCGGGACAGGGTATAATCAGCCCCAGCATTTT
CAWNTGTGYNQPQHF
>TRBV5-6|-|TRBJ1-1|-
TGTGCCAGCAGCTACGCGGGGGAGAACACTGAAGCTTTCTTT
CASSYAGENTEAFF
>TRBV6-1|-|TRBJ2-3|-
TGTGCCAGCAGTGAAGCGGGGCTAGTACCAGATACGCAGTATTTT
CASSEAGLVPDTQYF
>TRBV5-1|-|TRBJ1-1|-
TGCGCCAGCAGCCACGGTTCTCTGAACACTGAAGCTTTCTTT
CASSHGSLNTEAFF
>TRBV4-3|-|TRBJ1-1|-
TGCGCCAGCAGCCGGGTTGGGACAATGAACACTGAAGCTTTCTTT
CASSRVGTMNTEAFF
>TRBV18|-|TRBJ2-5|-
TGTGCCAGCTCACTATCACCGGGACATAAGATCCAAGAGACCCAGTACTTC
CASSLSPGHKIQETQYF
>TRBV5-6|-|TRBJ2-1|-
TGTGCCAGCAGCTCCCTGGGTGGGGGCCAAAATGAGCAGTTCTTC
CASSSLGGGQNEQFF
>TRBV19|-|TRBJ1-1|TRBD1
TGTGCCAGTAGTACCTCGGACAGGGGGGACACTGAAGCTTTCTTT
CASSTSDRGDTEAFF
>TRBV15|-|TRBJ2-1|TRBD1
TGTGCCACCAGCAGTCGGGGACAGAGATACAATGAGCAGTTCTTC
CATSSRGQRYNEQFF
>TRBV9|few|TRBJ2-1|-
TGTGCCAGCAGCGCCGGCAATTACAATGAGCAGTTCTTC
CASSAGNYNEQFF
>TRBV4-1|-|TRBJ1-5|TRBD1
TGCGCCAGCAGCCAAGATTCGACAGGGCGAGGCAATCAGCCCCAGCATTTT
CASSQDSTGRGNQPQHF
>TRBV6-1|-|TRBJ2-7|TRBD2
TGTGCCAGCAGTGTATACCTAGCGGGAAACGAGCAGTACTTC
CASSVYLAGNEQYF